This T cell receptor beta chain was identified during a study of blood T cells in healthy people across ages. Sample-barcoded 5' priming and a J-beta primer mix drove a second PCR of roughly 6 to 12 cycles. Each CDR3 protein gets one entry after TCRdb re-called the 5' RACE reads with MiXCR. The table lists roughly 800,000 distinct CDR3 sequences, roughly 25% of them singletons. CDR1 is SGHVS and CDR2 is FNYEAQ in the germline V gene. Trimming removed 3 bases from V and 0 bases from J, with 8 bases in between. The CDR3 is 14 residues long. The same specimen was also included in a second study, on T cells of mothers and their children. That work states: cDNA was made from all extracted RNA, 1.5 ug per 15 ul. There was no detection of any persistent microchimeric T cell clones.

The chain couples TRBV7-6 to TRBJ2-5; D gene uncertain. The sequencing input was blood. This TCR derives from a boy younger than 18 in good health. The CDR3 nucleotides are TGTGCCAGCAGCTTCACACAGTACCAAGAGACCCAGTACTTC. It is translated as CASSFTQYQETQYF.